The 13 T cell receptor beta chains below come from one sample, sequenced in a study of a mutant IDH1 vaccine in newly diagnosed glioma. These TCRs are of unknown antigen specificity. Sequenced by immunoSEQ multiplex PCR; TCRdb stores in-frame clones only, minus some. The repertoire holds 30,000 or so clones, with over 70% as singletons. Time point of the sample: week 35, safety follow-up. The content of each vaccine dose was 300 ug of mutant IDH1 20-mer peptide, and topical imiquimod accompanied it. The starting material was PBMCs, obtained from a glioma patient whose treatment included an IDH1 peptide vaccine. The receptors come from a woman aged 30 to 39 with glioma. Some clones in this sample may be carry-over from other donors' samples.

CDR3: CASIHRTGRNQPQHF. DNA for the CDR3: TGTGCCAGTATACACAGGACAGGCCGCAATCAGCCCCAGCATTTT. This chain links TRBV11-3 with TRBJ1-5, with 7 bases matching TRBD1. This CDR3 has 15 amino acids. With V trimmed by 9 bases and J by 2 bases, 10 bases remained unmatched. Germline CDR1 is SGHNT and CDR2 is YENEEA.

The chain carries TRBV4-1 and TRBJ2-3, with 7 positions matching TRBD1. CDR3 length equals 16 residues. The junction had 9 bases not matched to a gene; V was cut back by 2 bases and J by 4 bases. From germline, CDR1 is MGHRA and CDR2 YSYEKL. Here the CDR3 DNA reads TGCGCCAGCAGCCAATTAGACAGGGCAGAGGCAGATACGCAGTATTTT. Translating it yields CASSQLDRAEADTQYF.

The CDR3 region is CSVEDSNYGYTF. CDR3 in DNA: TGCAGCGTTGAAGATTCTAACTATGGCTACACCTTC. The rearrangement links TRBV29-1 to TRBJ1-2; D gene ambiguous. This CDR3 region has 12 residues. Germline-derived CDR1 and CDR2 are SQVTM and ANQGSEA. Trimming stripped 0 bases from V and 0 bases from J, with 2 bases between. Looking up the rest from reference TRBV29-1 and TRBJ1-2 gives the full variable domain: SAVISQKPSRDICQRGTSLTIQCQVDSQVTMMFWYRQQPGQSLTLIATANQGSEATYESGFVIDKFPISRPNLTFSTLTVSNMSPEDSSIYLCSVEDSNYGYTFGSGTRLTVV.

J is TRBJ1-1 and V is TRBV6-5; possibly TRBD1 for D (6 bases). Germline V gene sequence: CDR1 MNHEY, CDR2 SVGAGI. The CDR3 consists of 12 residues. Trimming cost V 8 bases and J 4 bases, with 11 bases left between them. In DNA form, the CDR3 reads TGTGCCAGCGGGGGGGGGCCCACTGAAGCTTTCTTT. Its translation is CASGGGPTEAFF.

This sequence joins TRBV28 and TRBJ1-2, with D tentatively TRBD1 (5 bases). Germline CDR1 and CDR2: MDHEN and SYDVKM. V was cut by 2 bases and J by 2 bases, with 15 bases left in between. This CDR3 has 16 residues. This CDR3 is CASSLGREMYNYGYTF. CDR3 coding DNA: TGTGCCAGCAGTTTAGGCAGGGAGATGTACAACTATGGCTACACCTTC.

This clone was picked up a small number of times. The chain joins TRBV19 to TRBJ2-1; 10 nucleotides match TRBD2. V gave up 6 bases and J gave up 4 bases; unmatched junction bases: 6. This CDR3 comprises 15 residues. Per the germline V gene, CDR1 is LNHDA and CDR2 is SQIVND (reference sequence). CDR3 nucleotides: TGTGCCAGTAGACCTACTAGCGGGGATTACAATGAGCAGTTCTTC. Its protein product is CASRPTSGDYNEQFF.

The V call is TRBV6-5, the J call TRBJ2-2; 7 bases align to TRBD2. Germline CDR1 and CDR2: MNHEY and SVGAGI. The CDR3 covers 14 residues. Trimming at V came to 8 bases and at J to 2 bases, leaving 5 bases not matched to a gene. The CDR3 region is CASRTSANTGELFF. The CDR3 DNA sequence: TGTGCCAGCCGAACTAGCGCTAACACCGGGGAGCTGTTTTTT.

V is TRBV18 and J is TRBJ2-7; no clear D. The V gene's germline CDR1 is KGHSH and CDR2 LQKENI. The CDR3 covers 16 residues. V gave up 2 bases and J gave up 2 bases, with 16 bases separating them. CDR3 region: CASSPVGAGATYEQYF. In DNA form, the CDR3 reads TGTGCCAGCTCACCAGTAGGAGCAGGTGCCACCTACGAGCAGTACTTC.

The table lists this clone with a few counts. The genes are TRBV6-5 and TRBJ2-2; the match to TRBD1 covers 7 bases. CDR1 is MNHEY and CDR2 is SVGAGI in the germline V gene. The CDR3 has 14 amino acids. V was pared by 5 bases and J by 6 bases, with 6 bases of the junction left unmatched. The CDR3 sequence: CASSPGQVPGELFF. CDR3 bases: TGTGCCAGCAGTCCCGGACAGGTCCCCGGGGAGCTGTTTTTT.

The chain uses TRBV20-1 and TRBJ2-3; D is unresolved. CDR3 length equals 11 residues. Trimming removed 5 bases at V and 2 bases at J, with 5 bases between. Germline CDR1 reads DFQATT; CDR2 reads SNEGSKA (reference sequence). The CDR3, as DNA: TGCAGTGCTCCCCACACAGATACGCAGTATTTT. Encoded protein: CSAPHTDTQYF.

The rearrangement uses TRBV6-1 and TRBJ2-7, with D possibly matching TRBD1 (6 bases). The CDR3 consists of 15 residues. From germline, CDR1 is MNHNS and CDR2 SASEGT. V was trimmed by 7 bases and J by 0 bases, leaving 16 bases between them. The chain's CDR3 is CASKRDNLGSYEQYF. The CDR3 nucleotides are TGTGCCAGCAAACGGGACAATCTGGGCTCCTACGAGCAGTACTTC.

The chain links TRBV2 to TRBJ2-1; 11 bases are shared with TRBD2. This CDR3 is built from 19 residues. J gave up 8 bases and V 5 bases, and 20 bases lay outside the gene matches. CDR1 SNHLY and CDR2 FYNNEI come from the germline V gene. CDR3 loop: CASSPASPLAGAPLDEQFF. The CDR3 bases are TGTGCCAGCAGTCCCGCCTCACCACTAGCGGGAGCGCCCCTCGATGAGCAGTTCTTC.

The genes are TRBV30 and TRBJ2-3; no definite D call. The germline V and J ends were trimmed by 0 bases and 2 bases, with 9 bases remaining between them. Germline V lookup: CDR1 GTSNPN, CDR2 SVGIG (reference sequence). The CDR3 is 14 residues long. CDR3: CAWSVASPTDTQYF. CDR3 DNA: TGTGCCTGGAGTGTAGCGTCCCCCACAGATACGCAGTATTTT.